The clone carrying this T cell receptor beta chain was found a few times. CDR3-region Arm-PCR and iRepertoire HTBI primers produced the TCR beta libraries. From the multiplex PCR reads, TCRdb called clonotypes with MiXCR, one entry per CDR3 protein. The sample holds approximately 470,000 distinct CDR3 sequences, around 16% seen once. Noted time point: newly diagnosed GD, antithyroid drugs for less than 3 months. PBMCs provided the RNA from which the TCR library was made. This record belongs to a study of regulatory T cells in long-lasting Graves disease. The CDR3 is 12 amino acids. From germline, CDR1 is SGHDT and CDR2 YYEEEE. V was pared by 0 bases and J by 7 bases, with 7 bases between. Another study also made use of these data, one on T cells in Graves' hyperthyroidism and ophthalmopathy. That paper notes: Most clonotypes expanded in thyroid above 0.001 were likewise present in blood.

This sequence joins TRBV5-6 and TRBJ1-1; D is undetermined. The specimen comprised peripheral blood mononuclear cells (PBMCs), sampled at new diagnosis, from a patient treated with antithyroid drugs. This clonotype was obtained from a man in his forties or fifties with Graves disease. The CDR3 DNA reads as TGTGCCAGCAGCTTGGTGGTGGGTGAAGCTTTCTTT. This codes for CASSLVVGEAFF.